The 2 T cell receptor beta chains below come from one sample, sequenced in a study of shared clonotypes between healthy human individuals. The assay was immunoSEQ multiplex PCR, and TCRdb's table has in-frame clones only and misses some. The sample consists of roughly 2,000,000 clones, 93% of them appearing once. CD45RO-negative cells were positively selected for CCR7, leaving out terminally differentiated effector memory CD45RA+ cells. Sequencing was performed on naive CD8+ T cells from PBMCs. The source of these receptors is a man younger than 30 in good health. Some clones in this sample may be carry-over from other donors' samples.

This sequence joins TRBV27 and TRBJ2-3, with D possibly matching TRBD2 (5 bases). This CDR3 is 14 amino acids long. V shed 3 bases and J shed 0 bases, with 7 bases lying between them. CDR1 and CDR2 (germline): MNHEY, SMNVEV (reference sequence). CDR3 coding DNA: TGTGCCAGCAGTTTTACGGGGAGCACAGATACGCAGTATTTT. Its translation: CASSFTGSTDTQYF.

V is TRBV15 and J is TRBJ2-5, with TRBD2 as a possible D gene (7 bases). Germline V gene sequence: CDR1 LNHNV, CDR2 YYDKDF (reference sequence). Trimming shortened V by 4 bases and J by 5 bases, and 17 bases separated the two germline ends. The length of the CDR3 is 15 residues. The CDR3 DNA reads as TGTGCCACCAGCATGAGGGGGGGCGTATCGGAGACCCAGTACTTC. This codes for CATSMRGGVSETQYF. Supplemented by reference TRBV15 and TRBJ2-5, the full variable domain reads DAMVIQNPRYQVTQFGKPVTLSCSQTLNHNVMYWYQQKSSQAPKLLFHYYDKDFNNEADTPDNFQSRRPNTSFCFLDIRSPGLGDTAMYLCATSMRGGVSETQYFGPGTRLLVL.